A single sample gave rise to the 25 T cell receptor beta chains below, sequenced in a study of blood T cells in healthy people across ages. The authors ran a second PCR of roughly 6 to 11 cycles using a sample-barcoded 5' primer and a J-beta primer mix. MiXCR was run by TCRdb on the 5' RACE reads, yielding one entry per CDR3 protein. This sample carries about 750,000 distinct CDR3 sequences, roughly 53% of them seen once, and the ten largest clones take around 40%. Source material: blood. The receptors shown here come from a man older than 75 in good health.

The V call is TRBV7-9, the J call TRBJ2-2, with 11 bases matching TRBD2. J gave up 2 bases and V 10 bases, and 9 bases lay outside the gene matches. Germline loops: CDR1 SEHNR, CDR2 FQNEAQ (reference sequence). This CDR3 has 16 amino acids. CDR3 region: CATPVGTSGNTGELFF. In nucleotides, the CDR3 is TGTGCCACACCGGTAGGGACTAGCGGAAACACCGGGGAGCTGTTTTTT.

The chain is built from TRBV11-2 and TRBJ1-2, with D possibly being TRBD1 (6 bases). CDR1 and CDR2 from the germline V gene are SGHAT and FQNNGV. Trimming shortened V by 5 bases and J by 8 bases, and 15 bases separated the two germline ends. The CDR3 is made up of 13 amino acids. DNA for the CDR3: TGTGCCAGCAGCCTAGGGGGGGAGGAGGGCTACACCTTC. Its protein is CASSLGGEEGYTF.

V is TRBV6-1 and J is TRBJ2-7; D call uncertain. Judging by the DNA end, TRBJ2-5 fits better; the J call may be wrong. CDR1 and CDR2 from the germline V gene are MNHNS and SASEGT. The CDR3 totals 12 residues. DNA for the CDR3: TGTGCCAGCAGTGGTGTGTGGGAGACCCAGTACTTC. Amino acids: CASSGVWETQYF.

This clonotype was observed a few times. The genes are TRBV20-1 and TRBJ2-4; D unresolved. From germline, CDR1 is DFQATT and CDR2 SNEGSKA (reference sequence). V was shortened by 8 bases and J by 5 bases, with 10 bases between the two germline ends. The CDR3 loop spans 11 amino acids. The CDR3 DNA follows: TGCAGTTCCAGCCCCGAAAACATTCAGTACTTC. As protein: CSSSPENIQYF.

This clonotype showed up just a few times. This chain joins TRBV20-1 and TRBJ2-7; 7 positions agree with TRBD1. V dropped 1 base and J dropped 10; count of bases not matched to a gene: 13. The CDR3 totals 14 residues. CDR1 and CDR2 from the germline V gene are DFQATT and SNEGSKA (reference sequence). The CDR3 bases are TGCAGTGCTAGAGGAACCAGGGGGTCCCTGTCCCAGTACTTC. The encoded protein is CSARGTRGSLSQYF.

This clonotype has just a few counts. V usage is TRBV3-1 and J usage is TRBJ1-5, with D unresolved. V shed 3 bases and J shed 1 base, with 7 bases lying between them. The CDR3 runs 14 residues. Germline-derived CDR1 and CDR2 are LGHDT and YNNKEL (reference sequence). In DNA, the CDR3 is TGTGCCAGCAGCCAGGCCTCAAGCAATCAGCCCCAGCATTTT. This codes for CASSQASSNQPQHF.

J is TRBJ2-7 and V is TRBV6-5; D gene ambiguous. The V end lost 5 bases, the J end lost 4 bases, and 15 bases lay between the germline ends. The CDR3 runs to 14 residues. CDR1 and CDR2 from the germline V gene are MNHEY and SVGAGI. CDR3 nucleotides: TGTGCCAGCAGTCCTCCCCTGCGCCCATACGAGCAGTACTTC. It translates to CASSPPLRPYEQYF.

A single count supports this clonotype. V and J are TRBV5-1 and TRBJ2-7; either TRBD1 or TRBD2 may supply D (5 bases each). This CDR3 is 13 amino acids long. V shed 2 bases and J shed 3 bases, with 9 bases lying between them. Germline values: CDR1 SGHRS, CDR2 YFSETQ. The CDR3 DNA reads as TGCGCCAGCAGCTTCTGGGACGGCTACGAGCAGTACTTC. This gives the protein CASSFWDGYEQYF. The full variable domain, completed using reference TRBV5-1 and TRBJ2-7, is KAGVTQTPRYLIKTRGQQVTLSCSPISGHRSVSWYQQTPGQGLQFLFEYFSETQRNKGNFPGRFSGRQFSNSRSEMNVSTLELGDSALYLCASSFWDGYEQYFGPGTRLTVT.

The chain joins TRBV6-5 to TRBJ2-7; D possibly corresponds to TRBD2 (6 bases). In germline, CDR1 is MNHEY, CDR2 SVGAGI. CDR3 length: 11 amino acids. CDR3 loop: CVTQRAYEQYF. In DNA, the CDR3 is TGTGTTACACAGCGGGCCTACGAGCAGTACTTC.

In DNA form, the CDR3 reads TGTGCCAGTAGTATTCTGGCCCGCAGGGCTGAAGCTTTCTTT. This sequence encodes CASSILARRAEAFF. J is TRBJ1-1 and V is TRBV19; TRBD1 is a possible D gene (5 bases). The CDR3 has 14 residues. The V and J ends lost 3 bases and 6 bases respectively, with 14 bases between them. The germline CDR1 and CDR2 sequences are LNHDA and SQIVND (reference sequence).

Written as DNA, the CDR3 is TGTGCCAGCAGCCAAGACCCCCAACTAGCGGGAGTGGGGAATGAGCAGTTCTTC. It translates to CASSQDPQLAGVGNEQFF. The chain carries TRBV4-2 and TRBJ2-1; 11 bases line up with TRBD2. CDR3 length: 18 amino acids. Germline trimming cut 0 bases from V and 7 bases from J; bases unmatched to any gene: 11. CDR1 LGHNA and CDR2 YNFKEQ come from the germline V gene.

This clonotype was observed once. CDR3 residues: CSASTPPTSGLYEQYF. The CDR3, as DNA: TGCAGTGCTAGTACCCCTCCGACTAGCGGTCTGTACGAGCAGTACTTC. The chain links TRBV20-1 to TRBJ2-5; 9 bases line up with TRBD2. The J call may not be correct, given that the DNA end is closer to TRBJ2-7. The CDR3 is 16 amino acids. In germline, CDR1 is DFQATT, CDR2 SNEGSKA (reference sequence).

This clonotype was seen more than once but under ten times. The chain employs TRBV9 and TRBJ2-7, with 7 bases aligning to TRBD1. V was pared by 4 bases and J by 4 bases, with 8 bases of the junction left unmatched. In germline, CDR1 is SGDLS, CDR2 YYNGEE. The CDR3 consists of 14 residues. CDR3 sequence: CASSTGGRGYEQYF. The CDR3 nucleotides are TGTGCCAGCAGCACAGGAGGCAGGGGGTACGAGCAGTACTTC.

This rearrangement joins TRBV4-2 to TRBJ2-1; tentatively, D is TRBD2 (6 bases). From germline, CDR1 is LGHNA and CDR2 YNFKEQ. This CDR3 comprises 13 residues. V gave up 4 bases and J gave up 6 bases, with 10 bases separating them. CDR3 region: CASSLSGFNEQFF. The CDR3 DNA is TGTGCCAGCAGCCTGAGCGGGTTCAATGAGCAGTTCTTC.

This clonotype was counted only a few times. The chain joins TRBV12-3 or TRBV12-4 to TRBJ2-7, with a tentative D call TRBD1 (6 bases). CDR3 length: 13 amino acids. Trimming stripped 8 bases from V and 4 bases from J, with 15 bases between. CDR3 sequence (DNA): TGTGCCAGCGGCCCCACAGGGAATTACGAGCAGTACTTC. The encoded protein is CASGPTGNYEQYF.

The V and J genes are TRBV24-1 and TRBJ2-1, with D uncertain. In germline, CDR1 is KGHDR, CDR2 SFDVKD. The CDR3 extends over 12 amino acids. The V and J ends lost 6 bases and 9 bases respectively, with 11 bases between them. As DNA, the CDR3 is TGTGCCACCAGTACCACCGGGTTTGAGCAGTTCTTC. This translates into CATSTTGFEQFF.

The V gene is TRBV4-1, the J gene TRBJ2-7; 9 bases line up with TRBD1. J was trimmed by 3 bases and V by 1 base; bases with no gene match: 7. Per the germline V gene, CDR1 is MGHRA and CDR2 is YSYEKL. The CDR3 extends over 16 amino acids. CDR3 region: CASSQAEQGAYYEQYF. The CDR3 nucleotides are TGCGCCAGCAGCCAAGCGGAACAGGGGGCCTACTACGAGCAGTACTTC.

The chain employs TRBV29-1 and TRBJ1-1, with 8 bases aligning to TRBD1. This CDR3 is built from 17 residues. V was pared by 7 bases and J by 4 bases, with 20 bases of the junction left unmatched. Germline assignment: CDR1 SQVTM and CDR2 ANQGSEA. The CDR3 DNA reads TGCAGCGCCCGTGGCTGGGCAGGGGGCCTCTTTTTCACTGAAGCTTTCTTT. Translating gives CSARGWAGGLFFTEAFF.

This chain joins TRBV4-1 and TRBJ1-2; no clear D gene. V dropped 5 bases and J dropped 7 bases, with 17 bases sitting between them. The CDR3 has 14 amino acids. From germline, CDR1 is MGHRA and CDR2 YSYEKL. CDR3 loop: CASSEARPQAGYTF. In DNA form, the CDR3 reads TGCGCCAGCAGCGAAGCCCGGCCCCAGGCTGGCTACACCTTC.

The gene calls are TRBV10-3 and TRBJ2-5, with 11 nucleotides matching TRBD2. The CDR3 totals 12 residues. CDR1 is ENHRY and CDR2 is SYGVKD in the germline V gene. CDR3 sequence reads: CGIAGGPDEQYF. Written as DNA, the CDR3 is TGTGGCATAGCGGGAGGGCCCGATGAGCAGTACTTC.

This clonotype has just a few counts. This may be a read error: a much more frequent sequence differs by one nucleotide. The chain joins TRBV7-2 to TRBJ2-5, with no clear D. With 1 base removed from V and 5 bases from J, the gap between germline ends came to 5 bases. From germline, CDR1 is SGHTA and CDR2 FQGNSA. The CDR3 length is 12 residues. The CDR3 here is CASSLGWETQYF. CDR3 DNA sequence: TGTGCCAGCAGCTTAGGGTGGGAGACCCAGTACTTC.

The chain combines TRBV20-1 with TRBJ1-1, with D perhaps TRBD1 (6 bases). V shed 4 bases and J shed 3 bases, with 12 bases lying between them. In germline, CDR1 is DFQATT, CDR2 SNEGSKA (reference sequence). The length of the CDR3 is 13 residues. For the CDR3, the DNA is TGCAGTGCTATGGGGGGGGCGCACACTGAAGCTTTCTTT. It yields the protein CSAMGGAHTEAFF.

The chain employs TRBV24-1 and TRBJ2-3; 10 positions match TRBD2. CDR1 and CDR2 from the germline V gene are KGHDR and SFDVKD. CDR3 length equals 17 residues. The J segment lost 9 bases and the V segment lost 1 base, leaving 12 bases of the junction unmatched. CDR3 sequence (DNA): TGTGCCACCAGTGATTTCCCTAGCGGGAGCGTTGTCCGGACGCAGTATTTT. This codes for CATSDFPSGSVVRTQYF.

The gene calls are TRBV12-3 or TRBV12-4 and TRBJ2-1, with a weak D call TRBD2 (7 bases). The CDR3 is made up of 16 amino acids. Deletions cut 6 bases from V and 4 bases from J, with 19 bases between. The CDR3 sequence: CASSPRGGVLYNEQFF. As DNA, the CDR3 is TGTGCCAGCAGCCCGAGGGGGGGAGTTCTTTACAATGAGCAGTTCTTC.

V and J are TRBV5-1 and TRBJ2-5; D is possibly TRBD2 (5 bases). Germline values: CDR1 SGHRS, CDR2 YFSETQ. The length of the CDR3 is 15 residues. V dropped 0 bases and J dropped 2 bases, with 11 bases sitting between them. This CDR3 is CASSLEGWRQETQYF. The CDR3 nucleotides are TGCGCCAGCAGCTTGGAAGGGTGGAGGCAAGAGACCCAGTACTTC.